This T cell receptor (beta chain) was observed in a study of T-cell reconstitution after alpha-beta-depleted transplantation in children (dated by TCRdb to the mid-2010s). A note on the overall study: T-cell immune reconstitution after TCRalphabeta/CD19-depleted allogeneic hematopoietic cell transplantation in children was quantitatively tracked in the study by means of TCR repertoire profiling.

The receptor library was made with PCR. Sequencing was performed on an Illumina HiSeq 2500. TCR libraries were prepared with molecular barcoding, using unique molecular identifiers to normalize TCRbeta repertoire quantification. Using fastp at Q25 and MiXCR, TCRdb reprocessed the public reads and kept productive beta chains. Identical CDR3 proteins give one entry, which carries the most common genes and DNA. In all, the sample holds a few hundred thousand distinct CDR3 sequences, and around 12% of those were seen once. Around 6% of the sample is taken by the ten largest. This clonotype has just one count. No cognate antigen has been identified for it. The junction differs from germline at one of its ends, possibly a read error. There are 13 amino acids in the CDR3, from cysteine to phenylalanine inclusive. The entry retains the CDR3 DNA only, 39 bases that are in frame from base 1. The germline V gene provides CDR1 ENHRY and CDR2 SYGVKD.

The TCR sequence derives from a human donor who donated a stem cell graft to a child with combined immunodeficiency. The V and J genes are TRBV10-3 and TRBJ1-1; the D gene identity is not certain. Sequencing used PBMCs from the stem cell graft donor, obtained from the stem cell graft. The DNA reads as follows: TGTGCCACCAGTGACCCCAAGTGGGCTGAAGCTTTCTTT. Its coded protein is CATSDPKWAEAFF.